This T cell receptor (beta chain) was profiled in a study of spatial heterogeneity in lung cancer (dated by TCRdb to about 2019). At the level of the whole study: More beta-chain than alpha-chain transcripts were consistently detected, likely reflecting higher beta-chain transcript abundance. In the raw uncorrected reads, each unique combination of TCR and UMI appeared more than ten times on average. In non-small cell lung cancer, the study quantitatively compared TCR alpha and beta repertoires across several tumor regions, matched nontumor lung, and blood. TCR repertoire features were related to nonsynonymous mutation counts determined by whole-exome sequencing of tumor tissue. At surgery, both alpha and beta chains were TCR-sequenced in roughly 200 tumor regions, fewer than 85 matched nontumor lung samples and over 50 PBMC samples.

Concerning this clonotype itself: Its antigen specificity is not known. No base quality information exists; no much larger clone differs at one position.

The CDR3 holds 14 amino acids from the cysteine to the phenylalanine. This entry keeps only the CDR3 DNA: 42 bases, framed from base 1. Deletion took 1 base off V and 4 bases off J, with a span of 8 bases between the germline ends. CDR1 and CDR2 (MNHNS, SASEGT) derive from the germline V gene. Overall results and qualifications from the work: Additional single-cell paired TCR alpha and beta sequencing was considered necessary to confirm, at a functional level, the hypothesis that regional TCRs recognize regional mutations. Ubiquitous expanded tumor TCRs were found in blood more often at tumor resection than at routine follow-up.

The library was prepared using 5' RACE. The sequencer listed for this sample is NextSeq 500. The TCR library protocol attached a unique molecular identifier to each TCR cDNA molecule to allow correction of PCR and sequencing errors. The authors' analysis ran thus. Decombinator tools were used for TCR identification, UMI-based error correction and CDR3 extraction. Expanded TCRs were defined as those above a frequency of 2 per 1,000, corresponding to the top 1% of the tumor frequency distribution. Renyi diversity was calculated using the R vegan package after each repertoire was subsampled 100 times to 5,000 TCRs. CDR3 similarity networks were built from amino acid triplet string-kernel similarity, with CDR3s being connected when pairwise similarity was above 0.82. The public reads were reprocessed in TCRdb via fastp at Q25 and MiXCR, keeping in-frame beta chains. Each entry is one CDR3 protein sequence, shown with its most common DNA and genes. The V and J calls, along with clone size, are taken from TCRdb and not from the paper's own processing. Present in this sample are roughly 20,000 distinct CDR3 sequences, around 4.6% of which were seen just once. The leading ten clones occupy 6.5% to 8.5% of the sample.

The time point label of this sample denotes: sample taken at primary tumor resection. The donors were 60 to 80 patients from the lung TRACERx cohort who had early-stage, untreated non-small cell lung cancer. TCR sequencing used whole RNA extracted from tumor and nontumor lung tissue, or from cryopreserved PBMC samples, without cell sorting. Patients were selected for TCR sequencing only if sufficient RNA was available from at least two tumor regions. The rearranged segments are TRBV6-1 and TRBJ1-5, with the identity of the D gene unclear. This clonotype originated in a male donor with early-stage non-small cell lung cancer. The material sequenced was PBMCs, taken at surgery. The DNA is TGTGCCAGCAGTGAAGGACAAACGAATCAGCCCCAGCATTTT. Protein translation: CASSEGQTNQPQHF.